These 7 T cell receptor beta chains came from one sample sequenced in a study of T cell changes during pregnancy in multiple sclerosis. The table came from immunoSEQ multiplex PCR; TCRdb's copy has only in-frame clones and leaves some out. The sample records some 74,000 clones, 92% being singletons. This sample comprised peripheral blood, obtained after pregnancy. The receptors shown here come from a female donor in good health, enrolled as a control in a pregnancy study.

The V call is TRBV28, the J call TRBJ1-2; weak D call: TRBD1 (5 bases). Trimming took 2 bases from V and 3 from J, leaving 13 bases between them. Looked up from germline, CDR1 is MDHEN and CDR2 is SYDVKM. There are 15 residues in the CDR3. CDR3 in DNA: TGTGCCAGCAGTTTAACTGGGGCGCAAGACTATGGCTACACCTTC. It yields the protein CASSLTGAQDYGYTF.

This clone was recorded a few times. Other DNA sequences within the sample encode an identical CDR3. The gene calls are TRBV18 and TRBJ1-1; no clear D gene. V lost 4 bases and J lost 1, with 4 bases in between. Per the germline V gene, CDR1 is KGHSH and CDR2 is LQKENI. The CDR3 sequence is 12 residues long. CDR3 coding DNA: TGTGCCAGCTCACGTCAGAACACTGAAGCTTTCTTT. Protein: CASSRQNTEAFF. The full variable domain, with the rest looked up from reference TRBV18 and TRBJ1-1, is NAGVMQNPRHLVRRRGQEARLRCSPMKGHSHVYWYRQLPEEGLKFMVYLQKENIIDESGMPKERFSAEFPKEGPSILRIQQVVRGDSAAYFCASSRQNTEAFFGQGTRLTVV.

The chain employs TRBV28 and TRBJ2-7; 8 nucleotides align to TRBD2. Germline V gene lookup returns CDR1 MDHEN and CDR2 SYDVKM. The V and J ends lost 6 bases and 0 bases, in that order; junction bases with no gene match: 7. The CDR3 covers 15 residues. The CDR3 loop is CASSASSGRSYEQYF. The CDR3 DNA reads TGTGCCAGCAGCGCTTCTAGCGGGCGCTCCTACGAGCAGTACTTC.

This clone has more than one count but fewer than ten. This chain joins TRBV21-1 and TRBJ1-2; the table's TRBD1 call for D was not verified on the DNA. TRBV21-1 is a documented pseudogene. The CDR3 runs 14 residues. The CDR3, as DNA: TGTGCCAGCAGCCCCCGGGACAGGGGGCTGGGCTACACCTTC. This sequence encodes CASSPRDRGLGYTF.

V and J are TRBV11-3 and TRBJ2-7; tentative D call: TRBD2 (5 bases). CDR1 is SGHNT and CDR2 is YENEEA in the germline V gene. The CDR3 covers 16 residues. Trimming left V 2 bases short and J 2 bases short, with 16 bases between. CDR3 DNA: TGTGCCAGCAGCTTACGGAGGAGGACTGGGCCCTACGAGCAGTACTTC. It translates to CASSLRRRTGPYEQYF.

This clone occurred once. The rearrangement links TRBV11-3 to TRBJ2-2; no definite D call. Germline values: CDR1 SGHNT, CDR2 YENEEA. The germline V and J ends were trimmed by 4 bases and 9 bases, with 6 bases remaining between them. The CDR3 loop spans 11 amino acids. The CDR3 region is CASSSPRELFF. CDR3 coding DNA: TGTGCCAGCAGCTCTCCCCGGGAGCTGTTTTTT.

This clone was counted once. The CDR3 spells CASRQGGQTSTDTQYF. CDR3 DNA sequence: TGTGCCAGCAGACAAGGCGGACAGACTAGCACAGATACGCAGTATTTT. The chain uses TRBV28 and TRBJ2-3, with D possibly matching TRBD1 (6 bases). Germline V gene lookup returns CDR1 MDHEN and CDR2 SYDVKM. V was trimmed by 6 bases and J by 0 bases, leaving 16 bases between them. The CDR3 is made up of 16 amino acids.